This T cell receptor beta chain emerged from a study of blood T cell repertoires in COVID-19. Study-level information: The United States, Italy and Spain were the sources of the acute and convalescent COVID-19 samples. T cells, B-cell-depleted T cells, or PBMCs provided the cDNA or gDNA that served as material.

In the authors' workflow: Amplifying reference gene primers gave estimates of nucleated cell counts. Method: immunoSEQ multiplex PCR; TCRdb's copy keeps in-frame clones and lacks some. V and J calls and clone size are those listed in that table; D and trimming were worked out from the DNA. Seen here are 250,000 to 300,000 clones, about 85% observed once, and the top ten hold about 2%. J gave up 2 bases and V 4 bases, and 5 bases lay outside the gene matches. The germline V gene has CDR1 MDHEN and CDR2 SYDVKM. CDR3 length: 16 amino acids. The receptor was derived from a woman aged 45-65 years who had recovered from COVID-19. Sequenced sample: peripheral blood. V gene TRBV28 combines with J gene TRBJ2-3, with 11 bases that match TRBD2. The DNA for the CDR3 is TGTGCCAGCAGTTCCTGGACTAGCGGGTTCACAGATACGCAGTATTTT. Protein: CASSSWTSGFTDTQYF. Complete variable domain (other parts from reference TRBV28 and TRBJ2-3): DVKVTQSSRYLVKRTGEKVFLECVQDMDHENMFWYRQDPGLGLRLIYFSYDVKMKEKGDIPEGYSVSREKKERFSLILESASTNQTSMYLCASSSWTSGFTDTQYFGPGTRLTVL.